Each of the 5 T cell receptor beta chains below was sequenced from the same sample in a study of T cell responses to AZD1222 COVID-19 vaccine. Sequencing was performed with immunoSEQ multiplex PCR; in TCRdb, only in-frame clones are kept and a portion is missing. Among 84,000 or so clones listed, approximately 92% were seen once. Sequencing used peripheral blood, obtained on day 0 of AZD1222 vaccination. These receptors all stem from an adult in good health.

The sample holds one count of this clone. The CDR3 region has the DNA TGTGCCAGTAGGCCATCGACGGACTGGTCCCTCACGCAGTATTTT. It specifies CASRPSTDWSLTQYF. The chain joins TRBV19 to TRBJ2-3; D is perhaps TRBD2 (5 bases). CDR3 length: 15 residues. V shed 6 bases and J shed 9 bases, with 22 bases lying between them. The germline V gene has CDR1 LNHDA and CDR2 SQIVND (reference sequence).

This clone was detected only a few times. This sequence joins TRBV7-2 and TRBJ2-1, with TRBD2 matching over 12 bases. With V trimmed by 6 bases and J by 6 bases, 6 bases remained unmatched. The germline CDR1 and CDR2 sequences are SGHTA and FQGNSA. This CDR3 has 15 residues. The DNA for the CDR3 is TGTGCCAGCAGTTGGACTAGCGGGATGGTCAATGAGCAGTTCTTC. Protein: CASSWTSGMVNEQFF.

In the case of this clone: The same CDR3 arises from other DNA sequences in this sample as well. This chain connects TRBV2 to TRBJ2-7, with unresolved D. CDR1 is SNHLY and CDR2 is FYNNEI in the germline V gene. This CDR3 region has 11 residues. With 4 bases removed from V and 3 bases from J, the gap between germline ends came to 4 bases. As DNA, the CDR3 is TGTGCCAGCAGTGCCTACTACGAGCAGTACTTC. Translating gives CASSAYYEQYF.

CDR3: CASSEGRGWGQPQHF. In DNA form, the CDR3 reads TGTGCCAGCAGTGAAGGCAGGGGCTGGGGTCAGCCCCAGCATTTT. This chain joins TRBV6-1 and TRBJ1-5; TRBD1 might be the D (6 bases). The CDR3 length is 15 residues. Trimming cost V 1 base and J 6 bases, with 13 bases left between them. Germline CDR1 MNHNS, CDR2 SASEGT.

The CDR3 loop reads CASRGRTGASSYEQYF. In DNA, the CDR3 is TGCGCCAGCAGAGGTCGGACAGGGGCTAGCTCCTACGAGCAGTACTTC. The chain combines TRBV4-1 with TRBJ2-7; 9 bases align to TRBD1. J gave up 0 bases and V 6 bases, and 9 bases lay outside the gene matches. Germline CDR1 reads MGHRA; CDR2 reads YSYEKL. This CDR3 contains 16 residues.